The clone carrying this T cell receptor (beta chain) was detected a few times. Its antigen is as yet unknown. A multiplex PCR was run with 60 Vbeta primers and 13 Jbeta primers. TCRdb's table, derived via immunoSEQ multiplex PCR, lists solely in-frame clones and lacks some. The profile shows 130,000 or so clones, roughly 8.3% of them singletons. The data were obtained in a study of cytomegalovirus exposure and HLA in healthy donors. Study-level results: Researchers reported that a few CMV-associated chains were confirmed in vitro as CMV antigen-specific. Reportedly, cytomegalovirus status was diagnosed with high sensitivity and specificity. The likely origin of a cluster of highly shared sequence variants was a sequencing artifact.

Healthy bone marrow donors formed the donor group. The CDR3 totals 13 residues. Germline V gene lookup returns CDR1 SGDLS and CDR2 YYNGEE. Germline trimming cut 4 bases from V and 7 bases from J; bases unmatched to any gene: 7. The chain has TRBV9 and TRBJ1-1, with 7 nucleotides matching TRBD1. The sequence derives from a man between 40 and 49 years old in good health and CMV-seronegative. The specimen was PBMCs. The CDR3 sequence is CASSIGTAHEAFF. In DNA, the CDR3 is TGTGCCAGCAGCATCGGGACAGCACATGAAGCTTTCTTT.